The 8 T cell receptor beta chains given below trace back to one sample, sequenced in a study of blood T cell repertoires in COVID-19 (dated by TCRdb to about 2020). The protocol used for the library was the immunoSEQ multiplex PCR assay. This immuneACCESS table, as held by TCRdb, lists in-frame sequences with V and J called but not all clones. Of the missing ones, under half trace to an unresolved V gene in checked studies; the others have no known cause. Recorded for this sample are 200,000 or so clones; 75% to 85% of them occurred a single time. 9.5% to 15% of the sample is held by the ten biggest clonotypes. The sample was peripheral blood. Every receptor here comes from a woman aged 80 or over with COVID-19, enrolled during active disease.

A note on this clone: One junction end disagrees with the germline gene, perhaps due to a read error. V gene TRBV7-7 combines with J gene TRBJ1-4; tentatively, D is TRBD1 (6 bases). This CDR3 contains 9 residues. Germline assignment: CDR1 SSHAT and CDR2 FNYEAQ (reference sequence). CDR3 DNA: TGTGCTAGCAGGGGTGGACAGCAATTT. The encoded protein is CASRGGQQF. The whole variable domain, filled in from reference TRBV7-7 and TRBJ1-4, reads GAGVSQSPRYKVTKRGQDVTLRCDPISSHATLYWYQQALGQGPEFLTYFNYEAQPDKSGLPSDRFSAERPEGSISTLTIQRTEQRDSAMYRCASRGGQQFGSGTQLSVL.

This rearrangement joins TRBV5-1 to TRBJ2-2; D is uncertain. Per germline, CDR1 SGHRS and CDR2 YFSETQ. The CDR3 loop spans 18 amino acids. The V and J ends lost 4 bases and 1 base respectively, with 20 bases between them. CDR3 sequence: CASSPWPEFSGNTGELFF. The CDR3 DNA sequence: TGCGCCAGCAGCCCCTGGCCAGAGTTTTCGGGGAACACCGGGGAGCTGTTTTTT.

This clone was observed once. The chain is built from TRBV5-6 and TRBJ2-1, with D possibly matching TRBD1 (6 bases). Germline lookup yields CDR1 SGHDT and CDR2 YYEEEE. The CDR3 sequence is 16 residues long. Trimming pared 0 bases from V and 6 bases from J, leaving 16 bases between. The CDR3 is CASSLGLGAPANEQFF. CDR3 nucleotide sequence: TGTGCCAGCAGCTTGGGGTTGGGGGCTCCGGCCAATGAGCAGTTCTTC. Full variable domain (rest looked up from reference TRBV5-6 and TRBJ2-1): DAGVTQSPTHLIKTRGQQVTLRCSPKSGHDTVSWYQQALGQGPQFIFQYYEEEERQRGNFPDRFSGHQFPNYSSELNVNALLLGDSALYLCASSLGLGAPANEQFFGPGTRLTVL.

The V gene is TRBV5-1, the J gene TRBJ2-5; possibly TRBD1 for D (6 bases). Germline loops: CDR1 SGHRS, CDR2 YFSETQ. There are 15 residues in the CDR3. Trimming pared 4 bases from V and 5 bases from J, leaving 18 bases between. CDR3 protein: CASSLPDSLGETQYF. The DNA of the CDR3 is TGCGCCAGCAGCCTCCCGGACAGTCTTGGGGAGACCCAGTACTTC. Drawing the rest from reference TRBV5-1 and TRBJ2-5, the complete variable domain is KAGVTQTPRYLIKTRGQQVTLSCSPISGHRSVSWYQQTPGQGLQFLFEYFSETQRNKGNFPGRFSGRQFSNSRSEMNVSTLELGDSALYLCASSLPDSLGETQYFGPGTRLLVL.

The genes are TRBV24-1 and TRBJ2-5, with D possibly matching TRBD2 (5 bases). The CDR3 runs 13 residues. Germline CDR1 KGHDR, CDR2 SFDVKD. The V end was cut by 9 bases, the J end by 0 bases, with 10 bases between. The CDR3 loop is CATAPADQETQYF. As DNA, the CDR3 is TGTGCCACCGCCCCAGCGGACCAAGAGACCCAGTACTTC.

CDR3 region: CASSLGGTGPYGYTF. For the CDR3, the DNA is TGTGCCAGCAGCTTAGGAGGGACAGGCCCCTATGGCTACACCTTC. The chain is built from TRBV7-6 and TRBJ1-2; TRBD1 matches 8 bases. After removal of 1 base from V and 4 bases from J, the junction contained 5 bases not matched to a gene. The CDR3 has 15 residues. Germline CDR1 reads SGHVS; CDR2 reads FNYEAQ.

V usage is TRBV19 and J usage is TRBJ2-4; D perhaps matches TRBD2 (6 bases). This CDR3 region has 15 residues. The V gene's germline CDR1 is LNHDA and CDR2 SQIVND (reference sequence). V lost 4 bases, J lost 6 bases, and 16 bases lay in between. For the CDR3, the DNA is TGTGCCAGTAGTACGATCCCCGAGGAGGGAAACATTCAGTACTTC. Translated, it gives CASSTIPEEGNIQYF.

The chain couples TRBV2 to TRBJ1-1; 7 bases line up with TRBD1. CDR1 SNHLY and CDR2 FYNNEI come from the germline V gene. Losses at the gene ends were 7 bases for V and 7 bases for J; bases not matched to a gene: 6. This CDR3 has 12 amino acids. CDR3 amino acids: CASKGQYLEAFF. DNA for the CDR3: TGTGCCAGCAAGGGACAGTACCTTGAAGCTTTCTTT.